This T cell receptor (beta chain) was identified in a study of blood T cell repertoires in COVID-19. J was trimmed by 5 bases and V by 3 bases; bases with no gene match: 5. The CDR3 sequence is 15 residues long. Germline CDR1 KGHDR, CDR2 SFDVKD. This clone was found a few times. The repertoire was sequenced with immunoSEQ multiplex PCR; TCRdb's copy has only in-frame clones and lacks some. The profile shows approximately 220,000 clones, roughly 89% of them singletons. Sequenced: PBMCs or T cells enriched from blood (not recorded which). The sequence was collected from a woman aged 25-40 years with acute COVID-19. This chain uses TRBV24-1 with TRBJ2-2; 7 bases fit TRBD2. The CDR3, as DNA: TGTGCCACCAGTGATCGGGACTATAGGACCGGGGAGCTGTTTTTT. Its translation is CATSDRDYRTGELFF.